This is a list of T cell receptor beta chains from one sample in a study of human T cells and chemical hapten exposure. TCRdb reanalysed the RACE reads using MiXCR and keeps one entry per CDR3 protein. The sample contains more than 80,000 distinct CDR3 sequences, roughly 12% of which appear only once. This specimen was whole blood, taken in connection with sensitization to the hapten diphenylcyclopropenone (DPC). Receptors were obtained from a woman between 50 and 59 years old with alopecia areata. Some clones in this sample may be carry-over from other donors' samples. Both conserved end residues are part of each CDR3. The D gene is left open where the match is weak. Clone size appears in some rows only: once, few, many, or a class for an expanded clone.

TRBJ2-1 | - | - | TRBV7-2 | CASSSALSSYNEQFF | TGTGCCAGCAGCTCCGCTCTGAGCTCCTACAATGAGCAGTTCTTC
TRBJ2-3 | TRBD2 | few | TRBV28 | CASSLLEYPGTSGTDTQYF | TGTGCCAGCAGTTTATTAGAATACCCCGGGACTAGCGGCACAGATACGCAGTATTTT
TRBJ2-5 | TRBD2 | many | TRBV25-1 | CASSTSGGQETQYF | TGTGCCAGCAGTACTAGCGGGGGGCAAGAGACCCAGTACTTC
TRBJ2-1 | TRBD2 | - | TRBV11-2 | CASSPLREGLYEQFF | TGTGCCAGCAGCCCCCTACGGGAGGGCCTCTATGAGCAGTTCTTC
TRBJ2-2 | - | few | TRBV2 | CASSETRQHTGELFF | TGTGCCAGCAGTGAAACGAGACAGCACACCGGGGAGCTGTTTTTT
TRBJ1-5 | - | many | TRBV29-1 | CSVRRGSNQPQHF | TGCAGCGTCCGAAGGGGGAGCAATCAGCCCCAGCATTTT
TRBJ2-1 | TRBD1 | - | TRBV28 | CASSIGGAVNEQFF | TGTGCCAGCAGTATAGGGGGCGCCGTCAATGAGCAGTTCTTC
TRBJ1-6 | - | many | TRBV6-2/TRBV6-3 | CASSSARGNSPLHF | TGTGCCAGCAGTTCGGCCAGGGGAAATTCACCCCTCCACTTT
TRBJ1-1 | - | few | TRBV27 | CASSIKQNTEAFF | TGTGCCAGCAGCATTAAACAAAACACTGAAGCTTTCTTT
TRBJ2-7 | TRBD1 | - | TRBV28 | CASSVRGLGFEQYF | TGTGCCAGCAGTGTCAGGGGGCTGGGTTTCGAACAGTACTTC
TRBJ2-2 | TRBD1 | - | TRBV28 | CASSLPRTGRGELFF | TGTGCCAGCAGTTTACCCCGGACAGGTCGCGGGGAGCTGTTTTTT
TRBJ2-3 | - | - | TRBV5-1 | CASSAGSGTRDTQYF | TGCGCCAGCAGCGCAGGTAGCGGAACAAGGGATACGCAGTATTTT
TRBJ2-5 | - | - | TRBV29-1 | CSVLRGREAQYF | TGCAGCGTTTTACGCGGGCGAGAGGCCCAGTACTTC
TRBJ2-7 | - | few | TRBV6-5 | CASSTRDGGSYEQYF | TGTGCCAGCAGTACCCGGGACGGAGGTTCCTACGAGCAGTACTTC
TRBJ1-5 | - | many | TRBV21-1 | CASSGNSNQPQHF | TGTGCCAGCAGCGGGAATAGCAATCAGCCCCAGCATTTT
TRBJ1-2 | - | many | TRBV7-9 | CASSLRDMRGYTF | TGTGCCAGCAGCTTACGGGACATGCGGGGCTACACCTTC
TRBJ1-1 | - | - | TRBV28 | CASSPYGEATEAFF | TGTGCCAGCAGCCCCTACGGGGAAGCCACTGAAGCTTTCTTT
TRBJ2-3 | TRBD2 | - | TRBV11-2 | CASSLGPSGRAFTDTQYF | TGTGCCAGCAGCTTAGGTCCTAGCGGAAGAGCCTTCACAGATACGCAGTATTTT
TRBJ2-1 | TRBD2 | many | TRBV7-2 | CASQFVAGVMDEQFF | TGTGCCAGTCAATTTGTAGCGGGAGTAATGGATGAGCAGTTCTTC
TRBJ1-5 | - | many | TRBV20-1 | CSASPLSGSIMPQHF | TGCAGTGCTAGCCCTTTATCGGGGTCTATTATGCCCCAGCATTTT
TRBJ1-4 | - | few | TRBV28 | CASSPNQGFNEKLFF | TGTGCCAGCAGTCCCAACCAGGGGTTTAATGAAAAACTGTTTTTT
TRBJ1-5 | TRBD1 | few | TRBV19 | CATTGDRGYQPQHF | TGTGCCACCACCGGGGACAGGGGGTATCAGCCCCAGCATTTT
TRBJ2-2 | - | - | TRBV6-5 | CASSYTSLSGELFF | TGTGCCAGCAGTTACACTAGCCTTAGCGGGGAGCTGTTTTTT
TRBJ1-1 | - | - | TRBV7-2 | CASNLAGHPEAFF | TGTGCCAGCAACTTAGCAGGACATCCGGAAGCTTTCTTT
TRBJ2-1 | - | many | TRBV7-6 | CASSPGRKNEQFF | TGTGCCAGCAGCCCGGGACGTAAAAATGAGCAGTTCTTC
TRBJ1-5 | - | - | TRBV6-1 | CASSESGGNQPQHF | TGTGCCAGCAGTGAATCAGGGGGCAATCAGCCCCAGCATTTT
TRBJ2-2 | - | few | TRBV7-2 | CASSLGAMPNTGELFF | TGTGCCAGCAGCTTAGGGGCCATGCCGAACACCGGGGAGCTGTTTTTT
TRBJ2-5 | - | many | TRBV5-1 | CASSRPQETQYF | TGCGCCAGCAGCCGGCCCCAAGAGACCCAGTACTTC
TRBJ1-1 | - | - | TRBV29-1 | CSVERRTQAFF | TGCAGCGTTGAACGCAGGACGCAAGCTTTCTTT